The 29 T cell receptor beta chains below come from one sample, sequenced in a study of blood T cell repertoires in COVID-19. Generated by immunoSEQ multiplex PCR, the TCRdb table keeps only in-frame clones and is missing some. Here the sample spans around 280,000 clones, around nine tenths being singletons. Sequenced: peripheral blood. These TCRs come from a woman in her thirties with COVID-19, enrolled during active disease.

V and J are TRBV21-1 and TRBJ1-1. TRBV21-1 is a listed pseudogene. The CDR3 is made up of 14 amino acids. The CDR3 region has the DNA TGTGCCAGCAGCGACGGGGACTTGGGCACTGAAGCTTTCTTT. Encoded protein: CASSDGDLGTEAFF.

This chain joins TRBV6-2 or TRBV6-3 and TRBJ1-5, with D possibly matching TRBD1 (6 bases). Germline V lookup: CDR1 MNHEY, CDR2 SVGEGT. The CDR3 contains 14 residues. V dropped 2 bases and J dropped 5 bases, with 10 bases sitting between them. The chain's CDR3 is CASSYRDTYQPQHF. CDR3 bases: TGTGCCAGCAGTTACCGGGACACCTATCAGCCCCAGCATTTT.

The genes are TRBV28 and TRBJ2-6, with 8 bases fitting TRBD1. This CDR3 is built from 17 residues. With 6 bases clipped from V and 5 bases from J, the junction kept 12 bases outside the gene matches. Germline-derived CDR1 and CDR2 are MDHEN and SYDVKM. Here the CDR3 reads CASRPGTGTLRANVLTF. In DNA form, the CDR3 reads TGTGCCAGCAGGCCCGGGACAGGAACTCTTCGGGCCAACGTCCTGACTTTC. The full variable domain, in which reference TRBV28 and TRBJ2-6 provide the parts outside the CDR3, is DVKVTQSSRYLVKRTGEKVFLECVQDMDHENMFWYRQDPGLGLRLIYFSYDVKMKEKGDIPEGYSVSREKKERFSLILESASTNQTSMYLCASRPGTGTLRANVLTFGAGSRLTVL.

This clone showed up just a few times. The chain uses TRBV19 and TRBJ1-1; D gene unclear. This CDR3 is built from 15 residues. In germline, CDR1 is LNHDA, CDR2 SQIVND (reference sequence). V was shortened by 3 bases and J by 3 bases, with 14 bases between the two germline ends. The CDR3 coding sequence is TGTGCCAGTAGTATTCTGGCGCAGAGGGACACTGAAGCTTTCTTT. Protein: CASSILAQRDTEAFF.

The chain carries TRBV19 and TRBJ1-4; 10 nucleotides line up with TRBD1. Germline V CDR1 and CDR2: LNHDA, SQIVND (reference sequence). The CDR3 covers 12 residues. V lost 10 bases, J lost 10 bases, and 6 bases stayed unmatched. CDR3 nucleotide sequence: TGTGCCACCGGGACAGGGGCCCGAAAACTGTTTTTT. This encodes CATGTGARKLFF.

J is TRBJ1-5 and V is TRBV5-1; D call uncertain. V was clipped by 5 bases and J by 6 bases, with 12 bases between them. Germline-derived CDR1 and CDR2 are SGHRS and YFSETQ. The CDR3 length is 13 residues. The CDR3 sequence: CASREFPGQPQHF. Written as DNA, the CDR3 is TGCGCCAGCAGGGAATTTCCGGGTCAGCCCCAGCATTTT.

V and J are TRBV10-2 and TRBJ2-2, with D possibly being TRBD2 (5 bases). V lost 4 bases and J 7 bases, leaving 16 bases between the germline ends. The CDR3 has 15 residues. Germline assignment: CDR1 WSHSY and CDR2 SAAADI. CDR3 nucleotide sequence: TGCGCCAGCAGTGTGACTATCCCCCCCGGCGGGGAGCTGTTTTTT. Protein: CASSVTIPPGGELFF.

The chain recombines TRBV4-3 with TRBJ1-4; D is possibly TRBD1 (6 bases). Germline V CDR1 and CDR2: LGHNA, YSLEER. V was trimmed by 1 base and J by 10 bases, leaving 10 bases between them. The CDR3 spans 13 residues. The CDR3 nucleotides are TGCGCCAGCAGCCAAGGGGGGGGCGGAAAACTGTTTTTT. Residues: CASSQGGGGKLFF.

The chain links TRBV9 to TRBJ1-1, with D possibly matching TRBD1 (6 bases). Trimming removed 0 bases from V and 10 bases from J, with 13 bases in between. Germline-derived CDR1 and CDR2 are SGDLS and YYNGEE. The length of the CDR3 is 13 residues. CDR3 sequence (DNA): TGTGCCAGCAGCGTAGAATTCGGGGGGGCAGCTTTCTTT. It encodes CASSVEFGGAAFF. Complete variable domain (other parts from reference TRBV9 and TRBJ1-1): DSGVTQTPKHLITATGQRVTLRCSPRSGDLSVYWYQQSLDQGLQFLIQYYNGEERAKGNILERFSAQQFPDLHSELNLSSLELGDSALYFCASSVEFGGAAFFGQGTRLTVV.

This clone was detected only a few times. The genes are TRBV7-2 and TRBJ1-1; D unclear. This CDR3 has 14 residues. The germline V and J ends were trimmed by 5 bases and 0 bases, with 10 bases remaining between them. Germline CDR1 is SGHTA and CDR2 is FQGNSA. The CDR3 DNA follows: TGTGCCAGCAGCGGAGAGGCAGTGAACACTGAAGCTTTCTTT. Protein sequence: CASSGEAVNTEAFF.

The chain employs TRBV15 and TRBJ2-7; D remains ambiguous. The germline gives CDR1 LNHNV, CDR2 YYDKDF (reference sequence). The CDR3 is made up of 12 amino acids. Trimming took off 0 bases at V and 6 bases at J, with 6 bases between the two ends. CDR3 sequence: CATSRELGEQYF. CDR3 nucleotide sequence: TGTGCCACCAGCAGAGAACTTGGCGAGCAGTACTTC.

This rearrangement joins TRBV5-4 to TRBJ1-1; TRBD1 is a possible D gene (6 bases). Germline values: CDR1 SGHNT, CDR2 YYREEE (reference sequence). The CDR3 has 14 amino acids. Trimming removed 4 bases at V and 0 bases at J, with 10 bases between. This CDR3 is CASSPGGLNTEAFF. Here the CDR3 DNA reads TGTGCCAGCAGCCCGGGGGGCTTGAACACTGAAGCTTTCTTT.

This rearrangement joins TRBV6-4 to TRBJ1-5, with 9 bases lining up with TRBD1. V shed 6 bases and J 0 bases; nucleotides not matched to a gene: 9. This CDR3 is 17 amino acids long. Per the germline V gene, CDR1 is MRHNA and CDR2 is SNTAGT. In DNA, the CDR3 is TGTGCCAGCAGCCTACAGGGGGCGCGTGGTAGCAATCAGCCCCAGCATTTT. Protein: CASSLQGARGSNQPQHF.

The rearrangement links TRBV2 to TRBJ1-3, with D possibly being TRBD1 (5 bases). The CDR3 is 10 residues long. V shed 11 bases and J shed 13 bases, with 15 bases lying between them. Germline CDR1 SNHLY, CDR2 FYNNEI. The CDR3 DNA reads as TGTGCCTCGGGGTCAGGGACTATATATTTT. Its protein product is CASGSGTIYF.

The V and J genes are TRBV4-1 and TRBJ1-1, with D maybe TRBD1 (6 bases). CDR3 length: 17 residues. V was clipped by 0 bases and J by 0 bases, with 14 bases between them. Germline values: CDR1 MGHRA, CDR2 YSYEKL. DNA of the CDR3: TGCGCCAGCAGCCAAGAGGGTCCTGGGACATTGAACACTGAAGCTTTCTTT. This gives the protein CASSQEGPGTLNTEAFF.

This CDR3 is CASAGGGGTDTQYF. CDR3 in DNA: TGTGCCAGTGCCGGCGGGGGTGGGACAGATACGCAGTATTTT. V is TRBV19 and J is TRBJ2-3; 7 bases align to TRBD2. There are 14 residues in the CDR3. From germline, CDR1 is LNHDA and CDR2 SQIVND (reference sequence). With V trimmed by 8 bases and J by 3 bases, 8 bases remained unmatched.

V usage is TRBV27 and J usage is TRBJ1-4; no definite D call. The CDR3 has 13 residues. Trimming pared 6 bases from V and 10 bases from J, leaving 15 bases between. Germline V CDR1 and CDR2: MNHEY, SMNVEV (reference sequence). The CDR3 spells CASSQIPPGKLFF. CDR3 sequence (DNA): TGTGCCAGCAGCCAAATTCCCCCGGGAAAACTGTTTTTT.

This clone was found once. V gene TRBV4-1 combines with J gene TRBJ1-5; D perhaps matches TRBD1 (5 bases). CDR3 length: 16 amino acids. V gave up 5 bases and J gave up 2 bases, with 16 bases separating them. Germline-derived CDR1 and CDR2 are MGHRA and YSYEKL. CDR3 DNA: TGCGCCAGCAGCTTACAGGCGACCTCAGGCAATCAGCCCCAGCATTTT. Amino acid sequence: CASSLQATSGNQPQHF.

The J gene is TRBJ1-5, the V gene TRBV10-3, with D maybe TRBD1 (5 bases). V was clipped by 2 bases and J by 3 bases, with 11 bases between them. Germline V gives CDR1 ENHRY, CDR2 SYGVKD. The CDR3 has 15 residues. CDR3 protein: CAISETGPHNQPQHF. CDR3 bases: TGTGCCATCAGTGAGACAGGTCCCCACAATCAGCCCCAGCATTTT.

This clone occurred once. This specimen includes other DNA sequences encoding the same CDR3. The chain recombines TRBV19 with TRBJ2-6; D is unclear. Germline V gives CDR1 LNHDA, CDR2 SQIVND (reference sequence). The CDR3 contains 16 residues. The V end was cut by 5 bases, the J end by 4 bases, with 15 bases between. The CDR3 DNA sequence: TGTGCCAGTAGTCCCCGACTGCCTGGCGGGGCCAACGTCCTGACTTTC. Translated, it gives CASSPRLPGGANVLTF.

Turning to this clone: Other DNA sequences of this sample code for an identical CDR3. J is TRBJ1-1 and V is TRBV19; no clear D. CDR3 size: 11 residues. Germline V gene data show CDR1 as LNHDA and CDR2 as SQIVND (reference sequence). Trimming cost V 1 base and J 6 bases, with 3 bases left between them. The CDR3 DNA sequence: TGTGCCAGTAGTATAGGCGCTGAAGCTTTCTTT. Translated, it gives CASSIGAEAFF.

The chain is built from TRBV11-2 and TRBJ2-1, with D uncertain. CDR1 and CDR2 from the germline V gene are SGHAT and FQNNGV. V shed 4 bases and J shed 0 bases, with 16 bases lying between them. The CDR3 runs to 17 residues. The CDR3 sequence is CASSSLVRGRSYNEQFF. CDR3 DNA: TGTGCCAGCAGCTCCCTGGTAAGAGGCCGCTCCTACAATGAGCAGTTCTTC.

V and J are TRBV4-2 and TRBJ1-1; D is perhaps TRBD1 (5 bases). From germline, CDR1 is LGHNA and CDR2 YNFKEQ. This CDR3 contains 15 residues. V was pared by 0 bases and J by 5 bases, with 13 bases between. DNA for the CDR3: TGTGCCAGCAGCCAAGAATCGGGCAGGGTAACTGAAGCTTTCTTT. Residues: CASSQESGRVTEAFF.

This rearrangement joins TRBV2 to TRBJ2-1; 7 nucleotides agree with TRBD1. The CDR3 covers 13 residues. Germline lookup yields CDR1 SNHLY and CDR2 FYNNEI. V shed 11 bases and J 8 bases; nucleotides not matched to a gene: 12. The CDR3 DNA follows: TGTGCCGGGGGCCTCGACAGGGCCCATGAGCAGTTCTTC. This encodes CAGGLDRAHEQFF. Supplemented by reference TRBV2 and TRBJ2-1, the full variable domain reads EPEVTQTPSHQVTQMGQEVILRCVPISNHLYFYWYRQILGQKVEFLVSFYNNEISEKSEIFDDQFSVERPDGSNFTLKIRSTKLEDSAMYFCAGGLDRAHEQFFGPGTRLTVL.

The CDR3, as DNA: TGTGCCAGCAGGGCAGGGGAACCCTACGAGCAGTACTTC. Protein: CASRAGEPYEQYF. V is TRBV7-8 and J is TRBJ2-7, with D maybe TRBD1 (6 bases). Between the trimmed V and J ends, which lost 6 bases and 2 bases, there was a span of 11 bases. CDR1 and CDR2 from the germline V gene are SGHVS and FQNEAQ. The CDR3 covers 13 residues.

This rearrangement joins TRBV7-2 to TRBJ2-7, with 7 bases matching TRBD1. Germline CDR1 is SGHTA and CDR2 is FQGNSA. Trimming took 4 bases from V and 4 from J; bases not matched to a gene: 7. The CDR3 spans 14 residues. CDR3 sequence: CASSYRQGPYEQYF. In DNA, the CDR3 is TGTGCCAGCAGCTATCGACAGGGACCGTACGAGCAGTACTTC.

This clone was recorded only once. The chain combines TRBV5-1 with TRBJ2-3; 7 positions match TRBD1. V shed 5 bases and J 2 bases; nucleotides not matched to a gene: 2. Per the germline V gene, CDR1 is SGHRS and CDR2 is YFSETQ. This CDR3 is 13 amino acids long. The DNA of the CDR3 is TGCGCCAGCAGAGGGACAGCCACAGATACGCAGTATTTT. It specifies CASRGTATDTQYF.

The CDR3 DNA reads as TGTGCCAGCAGCTTAGGGGCGGGAGGAACAGATACGCAGTATTTT. Translating it yields CASSLGAGGTDTQYF. The genes are TRBV11-2 and TRBJ2-3; 8 bases align to TRBD2. Germline V gene data show CDR1 as SGHAT and CDR2 as FQNNGV. Unmatched junction bases numbered 3, after V lost 1 base and J lost 3 bases. This CDR3 has 15 residues.

V and J are TRBV5-6 and TRBJ2-1, with 10 bases identical to TRBD1. V lost 3 bases, J lost 10 bases, and 13 bases stayed unmatched. Germline CDR1 and CDR2: SGHDT and YYEEEE. CDR3 length: 16 amino acids. CDR3 nucleotides: TGTGCCAGCAGCTGGGCCGGGACAGGGGTAATTATGGAGCAGTTCTTC. This encodes CASSWAGTGVIMEQFF.